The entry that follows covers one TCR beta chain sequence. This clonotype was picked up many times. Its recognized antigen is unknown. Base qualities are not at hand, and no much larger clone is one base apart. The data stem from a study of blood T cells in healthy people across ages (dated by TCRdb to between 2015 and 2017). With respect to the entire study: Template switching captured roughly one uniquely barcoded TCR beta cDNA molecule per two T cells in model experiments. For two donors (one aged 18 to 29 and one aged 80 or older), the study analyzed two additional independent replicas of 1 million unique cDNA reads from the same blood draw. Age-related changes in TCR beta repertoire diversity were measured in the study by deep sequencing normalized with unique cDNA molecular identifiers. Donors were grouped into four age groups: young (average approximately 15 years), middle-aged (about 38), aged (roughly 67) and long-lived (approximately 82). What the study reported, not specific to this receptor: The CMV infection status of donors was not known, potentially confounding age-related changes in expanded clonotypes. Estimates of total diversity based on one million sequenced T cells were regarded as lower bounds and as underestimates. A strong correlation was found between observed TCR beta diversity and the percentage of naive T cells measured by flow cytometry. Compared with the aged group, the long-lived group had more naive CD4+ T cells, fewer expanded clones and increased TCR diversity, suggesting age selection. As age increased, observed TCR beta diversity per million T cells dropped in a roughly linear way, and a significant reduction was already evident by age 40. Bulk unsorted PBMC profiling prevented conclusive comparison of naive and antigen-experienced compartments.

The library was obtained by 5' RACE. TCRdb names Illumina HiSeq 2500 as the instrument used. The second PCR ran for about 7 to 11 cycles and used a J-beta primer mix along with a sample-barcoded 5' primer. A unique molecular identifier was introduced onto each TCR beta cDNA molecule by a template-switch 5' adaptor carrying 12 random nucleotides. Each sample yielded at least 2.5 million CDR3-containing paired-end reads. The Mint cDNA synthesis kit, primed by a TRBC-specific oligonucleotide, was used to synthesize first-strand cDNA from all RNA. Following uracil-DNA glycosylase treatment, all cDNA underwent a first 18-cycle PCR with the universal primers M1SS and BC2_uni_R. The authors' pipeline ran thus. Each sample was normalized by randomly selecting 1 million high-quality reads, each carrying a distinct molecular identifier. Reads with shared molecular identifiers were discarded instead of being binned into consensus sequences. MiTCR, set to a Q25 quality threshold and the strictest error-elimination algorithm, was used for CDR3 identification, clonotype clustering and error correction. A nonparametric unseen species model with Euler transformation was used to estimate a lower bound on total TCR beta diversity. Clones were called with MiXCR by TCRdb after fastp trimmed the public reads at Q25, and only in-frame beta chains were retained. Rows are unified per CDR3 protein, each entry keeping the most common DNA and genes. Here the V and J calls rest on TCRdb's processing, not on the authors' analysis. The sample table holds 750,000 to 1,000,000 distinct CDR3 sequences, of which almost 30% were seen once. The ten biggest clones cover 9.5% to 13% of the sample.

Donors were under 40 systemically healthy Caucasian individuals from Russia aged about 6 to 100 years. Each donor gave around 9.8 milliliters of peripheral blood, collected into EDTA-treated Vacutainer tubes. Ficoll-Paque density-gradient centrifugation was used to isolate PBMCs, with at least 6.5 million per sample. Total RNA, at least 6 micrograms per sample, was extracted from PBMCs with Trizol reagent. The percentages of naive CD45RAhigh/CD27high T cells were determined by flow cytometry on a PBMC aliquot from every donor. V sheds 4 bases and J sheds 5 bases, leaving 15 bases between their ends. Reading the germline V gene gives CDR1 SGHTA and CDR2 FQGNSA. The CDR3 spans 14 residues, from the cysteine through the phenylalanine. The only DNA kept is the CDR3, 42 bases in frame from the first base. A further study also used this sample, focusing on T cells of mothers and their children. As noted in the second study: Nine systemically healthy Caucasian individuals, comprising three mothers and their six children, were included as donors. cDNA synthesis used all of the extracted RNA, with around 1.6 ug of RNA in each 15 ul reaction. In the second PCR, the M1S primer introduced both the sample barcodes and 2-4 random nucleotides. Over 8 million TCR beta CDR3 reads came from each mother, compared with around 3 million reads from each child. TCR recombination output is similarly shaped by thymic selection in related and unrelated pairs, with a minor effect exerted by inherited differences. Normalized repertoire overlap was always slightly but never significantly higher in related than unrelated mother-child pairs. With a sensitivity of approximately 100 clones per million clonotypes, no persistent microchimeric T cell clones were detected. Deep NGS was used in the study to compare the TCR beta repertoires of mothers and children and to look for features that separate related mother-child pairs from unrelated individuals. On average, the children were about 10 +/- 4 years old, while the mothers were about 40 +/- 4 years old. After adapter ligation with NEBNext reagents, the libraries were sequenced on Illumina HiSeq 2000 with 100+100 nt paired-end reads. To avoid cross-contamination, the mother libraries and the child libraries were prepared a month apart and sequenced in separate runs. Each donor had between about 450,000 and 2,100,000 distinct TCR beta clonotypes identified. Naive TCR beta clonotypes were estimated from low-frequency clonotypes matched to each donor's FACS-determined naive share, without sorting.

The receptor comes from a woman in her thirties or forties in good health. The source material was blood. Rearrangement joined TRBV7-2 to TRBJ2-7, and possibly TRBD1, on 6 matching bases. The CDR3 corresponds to CASSSPQGINEQYF. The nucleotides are TGTGCCAGCAGCTCCCCACAGGGAATTAACGAGCAGTACTTC.